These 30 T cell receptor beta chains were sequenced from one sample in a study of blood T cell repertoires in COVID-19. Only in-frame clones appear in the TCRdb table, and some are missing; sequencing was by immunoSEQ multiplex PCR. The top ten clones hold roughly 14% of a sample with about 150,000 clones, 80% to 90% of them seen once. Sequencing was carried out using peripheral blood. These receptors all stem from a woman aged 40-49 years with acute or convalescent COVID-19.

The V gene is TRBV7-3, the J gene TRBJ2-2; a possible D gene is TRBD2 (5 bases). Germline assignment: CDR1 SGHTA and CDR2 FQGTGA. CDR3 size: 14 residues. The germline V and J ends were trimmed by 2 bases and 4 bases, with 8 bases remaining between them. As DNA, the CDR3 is TGTGCCAGCAGCTTATCCGGGGTCACCGGGGAGCTGTTTTTT. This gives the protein CASSLSGVTGELFF.

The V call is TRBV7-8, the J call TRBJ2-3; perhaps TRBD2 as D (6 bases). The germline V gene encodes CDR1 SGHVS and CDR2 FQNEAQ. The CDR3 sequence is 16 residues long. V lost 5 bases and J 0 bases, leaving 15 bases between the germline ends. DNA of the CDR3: TGTGCCAGCAGCCCCAACAGGACTACTAGCACAGATACGCAGTATTTT. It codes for CASSPNRTTSTDTQYF.

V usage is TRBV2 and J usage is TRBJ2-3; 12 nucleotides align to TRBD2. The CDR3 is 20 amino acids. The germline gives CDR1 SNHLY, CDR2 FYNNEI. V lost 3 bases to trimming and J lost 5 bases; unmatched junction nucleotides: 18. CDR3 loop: CASSDPSLLAGGQELDTQYF. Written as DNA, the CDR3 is TGTGCCAGCAGTGATCCTTCTCTTCTAGCGGGGGGGCAGGAATTAGATACGCAGTATTTT. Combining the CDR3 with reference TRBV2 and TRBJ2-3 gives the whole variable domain EPEVTQTPSHQVTQMGQEVILRCVPISNHLYFYWYRQILGQKVEFLVSFYNNEISEKSEIFDDQFSVERPDGSNFTLKIRSTKLEDSAMYFCASSDPSLLAGGQELDTQYFGPGTRLTVL.

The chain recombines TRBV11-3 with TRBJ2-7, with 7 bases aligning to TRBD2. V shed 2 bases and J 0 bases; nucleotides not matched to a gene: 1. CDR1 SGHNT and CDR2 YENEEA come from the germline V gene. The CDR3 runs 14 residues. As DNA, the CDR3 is TGTGCCAGCAGCTTAACGGGAGGCTCCTACGAGCAGTACTTC. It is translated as CASSLTGGSYEQYF.

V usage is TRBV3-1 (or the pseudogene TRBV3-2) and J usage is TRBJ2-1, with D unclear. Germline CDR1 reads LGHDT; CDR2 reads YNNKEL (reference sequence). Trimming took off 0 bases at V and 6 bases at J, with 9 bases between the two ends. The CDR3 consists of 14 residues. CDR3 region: CASSQDNLSNEQFF. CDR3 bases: TGTGCCAGCAGCCAAGATAACCTATCCAATGAGCAGTTCTTC.

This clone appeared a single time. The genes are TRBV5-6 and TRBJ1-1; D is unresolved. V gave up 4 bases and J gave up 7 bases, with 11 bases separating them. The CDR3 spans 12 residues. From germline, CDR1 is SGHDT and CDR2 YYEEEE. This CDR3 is CASSPGAGEAFF. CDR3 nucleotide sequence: TGTGCCAGCAGCCCTGGTGCCGGTGAAGCTTTCTTT.

Here the CDR3 DNA reads TGTGCCAGTAGTATCCCGACAGACCTAGAGAACACTGAAGCTTTCTTT. This codes for CASSIPTDLENTEAFF. The chain carries TRBV19 and TRBJ1-1; TRBD1 might be the D (5 bases). The CDR3 runs 16 residues. V gave up 3 bases and J gave up 1 base, with 15 bases separating them. The germline V gene encodes CDR1 LNHDA and CDR2 SQIVND (reference sequence).

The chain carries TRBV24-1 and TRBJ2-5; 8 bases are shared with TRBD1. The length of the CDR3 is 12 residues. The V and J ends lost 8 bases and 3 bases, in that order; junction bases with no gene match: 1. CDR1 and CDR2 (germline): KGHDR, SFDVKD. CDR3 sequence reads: CATMDREETQYF. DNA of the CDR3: TGTGCCACCATGGACAGGGAAGAGACCCAGTACTTC.

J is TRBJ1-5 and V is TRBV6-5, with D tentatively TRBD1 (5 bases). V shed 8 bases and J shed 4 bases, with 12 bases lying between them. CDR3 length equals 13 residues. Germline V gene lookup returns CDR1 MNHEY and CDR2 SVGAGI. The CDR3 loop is CASARQQNQPQHF. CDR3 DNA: TGTGCCAGCGCCCGACAGCAAAATCAGCCCCAGCATTTT.

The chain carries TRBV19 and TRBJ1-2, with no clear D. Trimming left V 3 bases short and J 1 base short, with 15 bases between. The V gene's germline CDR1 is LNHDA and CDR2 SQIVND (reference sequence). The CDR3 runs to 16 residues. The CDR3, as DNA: TGTGCCAGTAGTATCGCGGCAGAAAGTTATAACTATGGCTACACCTTC. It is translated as CASSIAAESYNYGYTF.

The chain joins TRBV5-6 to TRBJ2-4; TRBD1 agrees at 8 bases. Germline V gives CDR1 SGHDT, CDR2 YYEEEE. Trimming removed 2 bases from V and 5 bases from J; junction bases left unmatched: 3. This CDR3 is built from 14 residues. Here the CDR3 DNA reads TGTGCCAGCAGCTTTCAGGGGGCGGAAAACATTCAGTACTTC. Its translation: CASSFQGAENIQYF.

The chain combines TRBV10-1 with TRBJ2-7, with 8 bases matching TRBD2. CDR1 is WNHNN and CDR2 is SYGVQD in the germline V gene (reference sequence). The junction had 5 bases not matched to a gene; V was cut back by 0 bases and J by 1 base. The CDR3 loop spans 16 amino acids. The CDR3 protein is CASSESRVAGSYEQYF. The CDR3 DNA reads TGCGCCAGCAGTGAGTCTAGGGTAGCGGGGTCCTACGAGCAGTACTTC.

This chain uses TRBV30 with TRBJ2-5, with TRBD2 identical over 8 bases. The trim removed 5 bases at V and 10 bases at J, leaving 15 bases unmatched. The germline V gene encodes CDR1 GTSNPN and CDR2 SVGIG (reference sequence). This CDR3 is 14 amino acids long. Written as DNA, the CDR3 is TGTGCCTGGGCCTCACCCCCTAGCGGGTATAACCAGTACTTC. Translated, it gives CAWASPPSGYNQYF.

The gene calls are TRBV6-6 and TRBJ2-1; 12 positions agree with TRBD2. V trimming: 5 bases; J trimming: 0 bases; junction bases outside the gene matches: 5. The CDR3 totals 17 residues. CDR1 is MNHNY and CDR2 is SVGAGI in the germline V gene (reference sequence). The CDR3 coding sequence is TGTGCCAGCAGTCCCCTAGCGGGGGGGAGCTCCTACAATGAGCAGTTCTTC. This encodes CASSPLAGGSSYNEQFF.

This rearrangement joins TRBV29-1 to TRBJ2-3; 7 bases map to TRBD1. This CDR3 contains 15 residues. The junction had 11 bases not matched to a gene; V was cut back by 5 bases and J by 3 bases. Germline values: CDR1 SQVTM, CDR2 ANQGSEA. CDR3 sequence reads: CSVSPQGVETDTQYF. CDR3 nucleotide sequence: TGCAGCGTTTCGCCGCAGGGGGTCGAGACAGATACGCAGTATTTT.

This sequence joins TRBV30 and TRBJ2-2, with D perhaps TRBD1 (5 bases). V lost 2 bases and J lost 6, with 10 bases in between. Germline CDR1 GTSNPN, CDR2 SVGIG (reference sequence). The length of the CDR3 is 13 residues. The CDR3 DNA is TGTGCCTGGAGTCGCAGGGTTTCCGGGGAGCTGTTTTTT. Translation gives CAWSRRVSGELFF.

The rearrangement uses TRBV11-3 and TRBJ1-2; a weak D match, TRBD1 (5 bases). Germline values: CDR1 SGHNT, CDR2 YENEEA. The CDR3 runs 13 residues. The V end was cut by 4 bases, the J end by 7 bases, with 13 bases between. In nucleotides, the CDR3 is TGTGCCAGCAGCTCATTACAGGTTTTTGGCTACACCTTC. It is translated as CASSSLQVFGYTF.

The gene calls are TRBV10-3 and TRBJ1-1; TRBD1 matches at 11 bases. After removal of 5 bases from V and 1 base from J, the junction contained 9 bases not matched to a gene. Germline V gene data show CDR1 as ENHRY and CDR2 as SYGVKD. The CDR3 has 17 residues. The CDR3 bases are TGTGCCATCAGTCCCGGACAGGGGGCTTTGAAGAACACTGAAGCTTTCTTT. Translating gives CAISPGQGALKNTEAFF.

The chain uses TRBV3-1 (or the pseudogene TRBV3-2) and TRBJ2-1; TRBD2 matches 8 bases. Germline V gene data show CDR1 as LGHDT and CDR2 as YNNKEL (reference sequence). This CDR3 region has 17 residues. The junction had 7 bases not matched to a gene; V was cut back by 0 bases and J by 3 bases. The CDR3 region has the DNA TGTGCCAGCAGCCAAGAAGGTAGCGGGACCGTCTACAATGAGCAGTTCTTC. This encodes CASSQEGSGTVYNEQFF.

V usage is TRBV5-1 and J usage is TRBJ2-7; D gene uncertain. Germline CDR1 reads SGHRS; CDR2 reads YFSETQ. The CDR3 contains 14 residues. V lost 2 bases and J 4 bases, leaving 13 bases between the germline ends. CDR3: CASSFDGEVYEQYF. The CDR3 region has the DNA TGCGCCAGCAGCTTCGACGGAGAGGTTTACGAGCAGTACTTC.

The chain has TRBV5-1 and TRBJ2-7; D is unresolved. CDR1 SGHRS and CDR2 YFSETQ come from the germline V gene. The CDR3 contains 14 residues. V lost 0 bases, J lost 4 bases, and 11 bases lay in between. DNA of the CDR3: TGCGCCAGCAGCTTGGATGCGGTAGCTTACGAGCAGTACTTC. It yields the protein CASSLDAVAYEQYF.

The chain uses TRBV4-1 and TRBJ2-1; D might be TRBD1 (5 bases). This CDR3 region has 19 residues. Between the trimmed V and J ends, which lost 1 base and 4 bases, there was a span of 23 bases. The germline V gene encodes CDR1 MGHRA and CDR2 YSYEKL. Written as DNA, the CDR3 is TGCGCCAGCAGCCAAGCTAATTTGATTTCGGCAGGGAAATACAATGAGCAGTTCTTC. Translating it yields CASSQANLISAGKYNEQFF.

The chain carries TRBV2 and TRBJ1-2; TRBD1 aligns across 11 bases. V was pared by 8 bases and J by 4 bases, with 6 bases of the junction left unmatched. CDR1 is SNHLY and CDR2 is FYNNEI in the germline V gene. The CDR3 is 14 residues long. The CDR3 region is CASDPGTGGYGYTF. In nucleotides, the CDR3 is TGTGCCAGCGACCCTGGGACAGGGGGCTATGGCTACACCTTC.

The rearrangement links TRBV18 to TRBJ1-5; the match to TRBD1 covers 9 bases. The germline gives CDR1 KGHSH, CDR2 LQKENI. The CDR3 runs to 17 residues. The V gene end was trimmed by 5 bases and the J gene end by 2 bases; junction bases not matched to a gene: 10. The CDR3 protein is CASSTRTGEFGNQPQHF. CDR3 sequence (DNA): TGTGCCAGCTCAACCCGGACAGGGGAGTTTGGCAATCAGCCCCAGCATTTT.

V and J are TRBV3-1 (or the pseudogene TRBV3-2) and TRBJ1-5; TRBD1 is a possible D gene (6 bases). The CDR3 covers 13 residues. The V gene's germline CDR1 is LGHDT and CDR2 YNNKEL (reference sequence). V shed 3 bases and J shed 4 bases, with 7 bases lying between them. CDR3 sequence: CASSQDRNQPQHF. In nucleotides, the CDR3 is TGTGCCAGCAGCCAGGACAGAAATCAGCCCCAGCATTTT.

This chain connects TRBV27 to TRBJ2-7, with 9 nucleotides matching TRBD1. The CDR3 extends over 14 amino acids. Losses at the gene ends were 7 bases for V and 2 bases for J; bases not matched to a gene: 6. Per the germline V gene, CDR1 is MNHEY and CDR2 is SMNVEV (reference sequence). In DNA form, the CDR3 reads TGTGCCAGCAAAGTCGACAGGGGGGCCTACGAGCAGTACTTC. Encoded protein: CASKVDRGAYEQYF.

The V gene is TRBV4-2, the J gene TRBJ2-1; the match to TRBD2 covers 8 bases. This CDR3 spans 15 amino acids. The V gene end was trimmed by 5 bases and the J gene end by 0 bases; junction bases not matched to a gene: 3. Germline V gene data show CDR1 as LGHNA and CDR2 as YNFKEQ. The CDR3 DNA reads TGTGCCAGCAGCGCACGGGGGGGCTCCTACAATGAGCAGTTCTTC. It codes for CASSARGGSYNEQFF.

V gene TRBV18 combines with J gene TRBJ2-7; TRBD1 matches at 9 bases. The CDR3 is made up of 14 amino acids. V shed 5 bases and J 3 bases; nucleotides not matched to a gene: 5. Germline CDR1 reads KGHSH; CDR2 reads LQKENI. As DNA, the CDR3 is TGTGCCAGCTCATCCGGACAGGGGTACTACGAGCAGTACTTC. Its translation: CASSSGQGYYEQYF.

The CDR3 region is CASSLVRADTQYF. CDR3 nucleotide sequence: TGTGCCAGCAGCTTAGTCAGGGCAGATACGCAGTATTTT. The V and J genes are TRBV7-2 and TRBJ2-3; D may be TRBD1 (5 bases). Trimming stripped 1 base from V and 4 bases from J, with 6 bases between. The germline CDR1 and CDR2 sequences are SGHTA and FQGNSA. CDR3 length: 13 amino acids.

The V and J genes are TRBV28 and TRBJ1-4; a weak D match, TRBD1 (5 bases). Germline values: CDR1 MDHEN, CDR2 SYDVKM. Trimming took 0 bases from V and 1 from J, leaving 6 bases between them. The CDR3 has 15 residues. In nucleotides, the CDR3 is TGTGCCAGCAGTTTATGGACAGAAACTAATGAAAAACTGTTTTTT. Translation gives CASSLWTETNEKLFF. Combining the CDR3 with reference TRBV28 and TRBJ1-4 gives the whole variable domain DVKVTQSSRYLVKRTGEKVFLECVQDMDHENMFWYRQDPGLGLRLIYFSYDVKMKEKGDIPEGYSVSREKKERFSLILESASTNQTSMYLCASSLWTETNEKLFFGSGTQLSVL.